The 30 T cell receptor beta chains listed next were all sequenced from one sample in a study of read filtering for tumor transcriptome and immune sequencing (dated by TCRdb to about 2020). These reads were obtained on an Illumina HiSeq 4000. TCR libraries were constructed from roughly 400 ng RNA using the Immunoverse kit, and molecular barcoded adaptors covering alpha/delta and beta/gamma chains were employed. TCRdb took the public reads, trimmed them with fastp at Q25, ran MiXCR for clone calling and kept in-frame beta chains. Under each unique CDR3 protein, matching rows form one entry showing the most common genes and DNA. Within this sample are tens of thousands of distinct CDR3 sequences, with 20% to 25% of them counted one time only. Clones ranked in the top ten supply about a sixth of the sample. The sample taken for sequencing was a population of CD138-negative cells sorted from bone marrow. What this sample's cell subset or site label stands for: bone marrow mononuclear cells depleted of CD138+ plasma/myeloma cells by negative magnetic selection. The receptor set was obtained from a donor over 35 with multiple myeloma.

This clonotype was found a few times. The chain uses TRBV29-1 and TRBJ2-5; TRBD2 matches 8 bases. Per germline, CDR1 SQVTM and CDR2 ANQGSEA. V was clipped by 1 base and J by 4 bases; unmatched bases: 5. The CDR3 length is 14 residues. The CDR3 DNA sequence: TGCAGCGTTGAAGGGGAAACTAGCGGAGAGACCCAGTACTTC. Translated, it gives CSVEGETSGETQYF.

This clonotype appeared many times. The chain has TRBV7-8 and TRBJ2-5; 7 bases match TRBD2. The CDR3 is made up of 15 amino acids. The junction had 14 bases not matched to a gene; V was cut back by 1 base and J by 12 bases. CDR1 is SGHVS and CDR2 is FQNEAQ in the germline V gene. The DNA for the CDR3 is TGTGCCAGCAGCTTAGTGCGGGGGACGAGTATGATCAAGTACTTC. It yields the protein CASSLVRGTSMIKYF.

This clonotype was counted at least ten times. The rearrangement joins TRBV27 to TRBJ2-7, with 7 nucleotides matching TRBD1. Per the germline V gene, CDR1 is MNHEY and CDR2 is SMNVEV (reference sequence). After removal of 5 bases from V and 2 bases from J, the junction contained 3 bases not matched to a gene. This CDR3 has 13 residues. Here the CDR3 reads CASSRDRAYEQYF. The DNA of the CDR3 is TGTGCCAGCAGTCGGGACAGAGCCTACGAGCAGTACTTC.

There are many counts of this clonotype. This chain uses TRBV7-9 with TRBJ1-1, with TRBD1 matching 7 bases. The germline CDR1 and CDR2 sequences are SEHNR and FQNEAQ (reference sequence). The CDR3 has 15 amino acids. V dropped 5 bases and J dropped 2; count of bases not matched to a gene: 8. CDR3: CASSARQGRNTEAFF. CDR3 DNA sequence: TGTGCCAGCAGCGCCAGACAGGGTAGAAACACTGAAGCTTTCTTT.

The V gene is TRBV15, the J gene TRBJ2-1; 14 bases match TRBD2. Trimming at V came to 3 bases and at J to 7 bases, leaving 5 bases not matched to a gene. Per the germline V gene, CDR1 is LNHNV and CDR2 is YYDKDF (reference sequence). The CDR3 has 16 residues. Here the CDR3 DNA reads TGTGCCACCAGCAGGGCGGGACTAGCGGGAGTAAATGAGCAGTTCTTC. Translation: CATSRAGLAGVNEQFF.

This clonotype was counted ten times or more. The chain carries TRBV24-1 and TRBJ1-5, with D perhaps TRBD1 (5 bases). Germline values: CDR1 KGHDR, CDR2 SFDVKD. This CDR3 spans 13 amino acids. V was pared by 9 bases and J by 1 base, with 9 bases between. The CDR3 DNA is TGTGCCACCCAGGGTTGGAGCAATCAGCCCCAGCATTTT. Protein product: CATQGWSNQPQHF.

Of note for this clonotype: This clone may be a read error of a much larger clone one base away. In DNA, the CDR3 is TGCGCCAGCAGCGGAACGACAGGGGGCTACAAGCAGTACTTC. Protein product: CASSGTTGGYKQYF. The chain is built from TRBV5-1 and TRBJ2-7; TRBD1 aligns across 10 bases. CDR1 is SGHRS, CDR2 YFSETQ, per germline. The CDR3 consists of 14 residues.

This clonotype was counted ten times or more. The chain carries TRBV28 and TRBJ2-2, with D possibly being TRBD1 (6 bases). The ends were cut back, 4 bases at V and 1 base at J, with 13 bases in the middle. Germline-derived CDR1 and CDR2 are MDHEN and SYDVKM. The length of the CDR3 is 16 residues. In DNA, the CDR3 is TGTGCCAGCAGTTCACCCGGGACAAGGAACACCGGGGAGCTGTTTTTT. Translating gives CASSSPGTRNTGELFF.

A remark on this clonotype: A read error is likely here: a far larger clone is one base away. The chain combines TRBV19 with TRBJ1-4; no reliable D call. The DNA matches TRBJ2-3 better at its end, which makes the J call doubtful. The CDR3 consists of 16 residues. Germline V gene sequence: CDR1 LNHDA, CDR2 SQIVND (reference sequence). The DNA for the CDR3 is TGTGCCAGTGGTATAGGCCCGCGGACGGACACAGATACGCAGTATTTT. As protein: CASGIGPRTDTDTQYF.

The chain recombines TRBV20-1 with TRBJ2-7; 9 nucleotides agree with TRBD2. CDR3 length: 15 residues. The V gene end was trimmed by 0 bases and the J gene end by 6 bases; junction bases not matched to a gene: 9. Germline-derived CDR1 and CDR2 are DFQATT and SNEGSKA (reference sequence). As DNA, the CDR3 is TGCAGTGCTAGAGATGCCCTAGCGGGACGGGTCGAGCAGTACTTC. Protein product: CSARDALAGRVEQYF.

The table lists this clonotype with many counts. The V and J genes are TRBV19 and TRBJ1-5; no reliable D call. Germline CDR1 and CDR2: LNHDA and SQIVND (reference sequence). Trimming pared 7 bases from V and 0 bases from J, leaving 7 bases between. The CDR3 loop spans 13 amino acids. The CDR3 DNA sequence: TGTGCCAGTAATGCAGATAGCAATCAGCCCCAGCATTTT. As protein: CASNADSNQPQHF.

On this clonotype itself: This likely stems from a read error, as it lies one base from a far larger clone. The CDR3 is CASSFGISWNEQFF. CDR3 nucleotides: TGTGCCAGCAGTTTCGGGATTAGCTGGAATGAGCAGTTCTTC. The chain is built from TRBV6-6 and TRBJ2-1; D is perhaps TRBD2 (5 bases). In germline, CDR1 is MNHNY, CDR2 SVGAGI (reference sequence). CDR3 size: 14 residues. V lost 4 bases and J lost 7, with 14 bases in between.

This clonotype was picked up many times. The chain is built from TRBV30 and TRBJ2-1; D is perhaps TRBD2 (6 bases). The CDR3 extends over 13 amino acids. The germline CDR1 and CDR2 sequences are GTSNPN and SVGIG (reference sequence). V lost 3 bases to trimming and J lost 10 bases, with 16 bases between them. DNA of the CDR3: TGTGCCTGGAGAAAGGGAGGCGCCGTGGAGCAGTTCTTC. It yields the protein CAWRKGGAVEQFF.

This clonotype was observed at least ten times. In DNA, the CDR3 is TGTGCCAGCAGCTTTGGAGGTGGGGCCAACGTCCTGACTTTC. It codes for CASSFGGGANVLTF. The chain links TRBV7-3 to TRBJ2-6; TRBD2 might be the D (5 bases). Germline lookup yields CDR1 SGHTA and CDR2 FQGTGA. The V end was cut by 3 bases, the J end by 3 bases, with 6 bases between. The CDR3 runs to 14 residues.

The chain has TRBV28 and TRBJ1-1; no firm D call. Germline V gene lookup returns CDR1 MDHEN and CDR2 SYDVKM. The CDR3 is 10 amino acids. Trimming pared 8 bases from V and 5 bases from J, leaving 6 bases between. CDR3 residues: CASGGTEAFF. In nucleotides, the CDR3 is TGTGCCAGCGGTGGGACTGAAGCTTTCTTT.

This clonotype was observed at least ten times. The rearrangement uses TRBV20-1 and TRBJ2-7; 11 bases align to TRBD2. Per the germline V gene, CDR1 is DFQATT and CDR2 is SNEGSKA (reference sequence). V was pared by 6 bases and J by 6 bases, with 16 bases of the junction left unmatched. The CDR3 has 16 amino acids. Here the CDR3 reads CSANPGLAVGPSEQYF. The CDR3, as DNA: TGCAGTGCAAACCCGGGACTAGCGGTTGGCCCCTCCGAGCAGTACTTC.

This clonotype was detected many times. This chain links TRBV20-1 with TRBJ2-3; 11 bases are a match to TRBD2. V lost 5 bases, J lost 0 bases, and 10 bases stayed unmatched. The germline V gene has CDR1 DFQATT and CDR2 SNEGSKA (reference sequence). CDR3 length: 17 amino acids. In DNA form, the CDR3 reads TGCAGTGCTGTGCGACTAGCGGGAACTTATAGCACAGATACGCAGTATTTT. It specifies CSAVRLAGTYSTDTQYF.

Many counts were recorded for this clonotype. The rearrangement uses TRBV5-4 and TRBJ1-5; D not resolved. The germline gives CDR1 SGHNT, CDR2 YYREEE (reference sequence). CDR3 length: 14 residues. Trimming removed 9 bases from V and 7 bases from J, with 20 bases in between. The CDR3 reads CATALPGSGQPQHF. The CDR3 nucleotides are TGTGCCACCGCGCTACCCGGGTCAGGCCAGCCCCAGCATTTT.

This clonotype was observed at least ten times. The V and J genes are TRBV18 and TRBJ2-5, with D possibly matching TRBD2 (6 bases). CDR1 KGHSH and CDR2 LQKENI come from the germline V gene. The CDR3 sequence is 14 residues long. V lost 4 bases, J lost 1 base, and 10 bases lay in between. The CDR3 DNA reads as TGTGCCAGCTCACTACTGACTAGCCAAGAGACCCAGTACTTC. Its translation is CASSLLTSQETQYF.

Note on this clonotype: At one end the junction does not follow the germline gene, possibly because of a read error. The V gene is TRBV29-1, the J gene TRBJ2-1; D is uncertain. The CDR3 runs 13 residues. Germline CDR1 and CDR2: SQVTM and ANQGSEA. Here the CDR3 DNA reads TGCAGGGCCAGTGTTAGCTCCTACAATAAGCAGTTCTTC. Protein sequence: CRASVSSYNKQFF.

This clonotype was detected ten times or more. The gene calls are TRBV10-2 and TRBJ2-2; no definite D call. Germline V gives CDR1 WSHSY, CDR2 SAAADI. With 5 bases removed from V and 4 bases from J, the gap between germline ends came to 5 bases. The CDR3 loop spans 12 amino acids. The CDR3 bases are TGCGCCAGCAGTAGCCCCACCGGGGAGCTGTTTTTT. Translation gives CASSSPTGELFF.

This clonotype was observed many times. The chain recombines TRBV7-9 with TRBJ2-5, with 8 nucleotides matching TRBD2. This CDR3 is built from 13 residues. Germline V gives CDR1 SEHNR, CDR2 FQNEAQ (reference sequence). Unmatched junction bases numbered 3, after V lost 4 bases and J lost 5 bases. The CDR3, as DNA: TGTGCCAGCAGCTGGACTAGCTGGGAGACCCAGTACTTC. It encodes CASSWTSWETQYF.

In its sample, this clonotype ranks as medium-sized. The chain links TRBV28 to TRBJ2-1, with 12 positions matching TRBD2. The junction had 2 bases not matched to a gene; V was cut back by 2 bases and J by 0 bases. The CDR3 extends over 17 amino acids. CDR1 and CDR2 (germline): MDHEN, SYDVKM. This CDR3 reads CASSLLAGGSSYNEQFF. The CDR3 nucleotides are TGTGCCAGCAGTTTACTAGCGGGAGGGAGCTCCTACAATGAGCAGTTCTTC.

Ten or more counts support this clonotype. The chain joins TRBV5-5 to TRBJ2-7; 9 bases are shared with TRBD2. The V gene's germline CDR1 is SGHKS and CDR2 YYEKEE (reference sequence). The CDR3 sequence is 15 residues long. J gave up 4 bases and V 4 bases, and 9 bases lay outside the gene matches. DNA for the CDR3: TGTGCCAGCAGCACAGCTAGCGGGACCTCTTACGAGCAGTACTTC. Residues: CASSTASGTSYEQYF.

Ten or more counts support this clonotype. The chain has TRBV5-6 and TRBJ1-5; unclear D gene. The CDR3 extends over 15 amino acids. V lost 0 bases, J lost 2 bases, and 9 bases lay in between. From germline, CDR1 is SGHDT and CDR2 YYEEEE. The CDR3 DNA reads as TGTGCCAGCAGCTTGGGCCCAAGAGGCAATCAGCCCCAGCATTTT. Its protein product is CASSLGPRGNQPQHF.

This clonotype came up many times. The rearrangement joins TRBV12-3 or TRBV12-4 to TRBJ1-6, with D unresolved. The germline V and J ends were trimmed by 6 bases and 11 bases, with 17 bases remaining between them. The CDR3 has 14 amino acids. The DNA for the CDR3 is TGTGCCAGCAGCCCCCCTGGCGCTGCTCCACCCCTCCACTTT. It encodes CASSPPGAAPPLHF.

About this clonotype: A much larger clone sits a single nucleotide away, making a read error possible. The chain joins TRBV11-2 to TRBJ2-1, with a tentative D call TRBD2 (6 bases). The CDR3 contains 20 residues. The V gene's germline CDR1 is SGHAT and CDR2 FQNNGV. V was trimmed by 1 base and J by 5 bases, leaving 27 bases between them. CDR3 coding DNA: TGTGCCAGCAGCTTAGTTTTTGGCTCGGCGGGACCCCGGTGCCACAATGAGCAGTTCTTC. The encoded protein is CASSLVFGSAGPRCHNEQFF.

The chain has TRBV7-9 and TRBJ2-5; no firm D call. V was cut by 2 bases and J by 5 bases, with 18 bases left in between. The CDR3 is made up of 16 amino acids. Germline values: CDR1 SEHNR, CDR2 FQNEAQ (reference sequence). CDR3 sequence (DNA): TGTGCCAGCAGCTTATTATTGGGCCTCAAGGAGGAGACCCAGTACTTC. Residues: CASSLLLGLKEETQYF.

Relative to its sample, this clonotype is medium-sized. The chain couples TRBV6-2 or TRBV6-3 to TRBJ2-1, with 10 bases matching TRBD2. V lost 4 bases and J lost 4; bases outside the gene matches: 1. CDR3 length equals 14 residues. Germline values: CDR1 MNHEY, CDR2 SVGEGT. The CDR3 region is CASSSSGRYNEQFF. The CDR3 DNA reads as TGTGCCAGCAGTTCTAGCGGGAGATACAATGAGCAGTTCTTC.

This clonotype was observed many times. A clone one base away is much larger, so this may be a read error. The genes are TRBV10-3 and TRBJ2-1, with TRBD2 matching over 7 bases. In germline, CDR1 is ENHRY, CDR2 SYGVKD. The CDR3 is 14 residues long. The CDR3 loop reads CATSNSGSYNGQFF. The CDR3 DNA is TGTGCCACCTCAAATAGCGGGTCATACAATGGGCAGTTCTTC.